Following are 26 T cell receptor beta chains from one sample sequenced in a study of identical twins. MiXCR, run by TCRdb on the 5' RACE reads, gives a single entry per CDR3 protein. The top ten hold 0.8% to 1% of the sample, which has approximately 620,000 distinct CDR3 sequences, 8.6% seen once. A further study also used this sample, focusing on yellow fever vaccine responses in identical twins.

Sample: PBMCs. The receptor source for this set is a woman in her late teens or twenties in good health.

The V and J genes are TRBV7-9 and TRBJ1-2; 12 bases fit TRBD1. The CDR3 contains 15 residues. Germline values: CDR1 SEHNR, CDR2 FQNEAQ (reference sequence). The junction had 5 bases not matched to a gene; V was cut back by 2 bases and J by 7 bases. The CDR3 loop reads CASSLSWDRGPGYTF. In nucleotides, the CDR3 is TGTGCCAGCAGCTTATCCTGGGACAGGGGGCCTGGCTACACCTTC. Full variable domain (remainder filled in from reference TRBV7-9 and TRBJ1-2): DTGVSQNPRHKITKRGQNVTFRCDPISEHNRLYWYRQTLGQGPEFLTYFQNEAQLEKSRLLSDRFSAERPKGSFSTLEIQRTEQGDSAMYLCASSLSWDRGPGYTFGSGTRLTVV.

This clonotype came up a few times. This chain joins TRBV4-3 and TRBJ2-7; TRBD1 matches at 8 bases. J gave up 2 bases and V 0 bases, and 6 bases lay outside the gene matches. Germline loops: CDR1 LGHNA, CDR2 YSLEER. There are 16 residues in the CDR3. The CDR3 is CASSQEGTGLTYEQYF. CDR3 DNA: TGCGCCAGCAGCCAAGAGGGGACAGGATTAACCTACGAGCAGTACTTC.

This clonotype has only a few counts. The V gene is TRBV7-9, the J gene TRBJ2-7, with D possibly being TRBD1 (6 bases). V lost 1 base to trimming and J lost 5 bases, with 15 bases between them. CDR3 length equals 15 residues. Germline CDR1 is SEHNR and CDR2 is FQNEAQ (reference sequence). CDR3 protein: CASSLGDRFGDEQYF. The CDR3 coding sequence is TGTGCCAGCAGCTTAGGAGACAGGTTCGGGGACGAGCAGTACTTC.

There are many counts of this clonotype. The chain couples TRBV7-2 to TRBJ2-1, with unresolved D. The germline CDR1 and CDR2 sequences are SGHTA and FQGNSA. Trimming cost V 4 bases and J 3 bases, with 7 bases left between them. The CDR3 has 13 amino acids. The CDR3 loop reads CASSSNDYNEQFF. The CDR3 region has the DNA TGTGCCAGCAGCTCCAACGACTACAATGAGCAGTTCTTC.

V gene TRBV27 combines with J gene TRBJ2-6; D might be TRBD2 (7 bases). Germline assignment: CDR1 MNHEY and CDR2 SMNVEV (reference sequence). Trimming shortened V by 5 bases and J by 4 bases, and 21 bases separated the two germline ends. The CDR3 extends over 18 amino acids. The CDR3 bases are TGTGCCAGCAGTCCCAGGGGCGGGAGTAGCGGCGGGGCCAACGTCCTGACTTTC. Translated, it gives CASSPRGGSSGGANVLTF.

This clonotype was observed a handful of times. V and J are TRBV3-1 and TRBJ2-7, with 7 nucleotides matching TRBD1. V shed 1 base, J shed 5 bases, and the junction held 5 bases outside the gene matches. The germline V gene encodes CDR1 LGHDT and CDR2 YNNKEL (reference sequence). This CDR3 spans 14 amino acids. CDR3 region: CASSQVNRGHEQYF. CDR3 DNA sequence: TGTGCCAGCAGCCAAGTAAACAGGGGCCACGAGCAGTACTTC.

The sample holds many counts of this clonotype. V gene TRBV4-2 combines with J gene TRBJ2-7, with 7 bases lining up with TRBD1. Germline loops: CDR1 LGHNA, CDR2 YNFKEQ. This CDR3 has 15 amino acids. J was trimmed by 3 bases and V by 1 base; bases with no gene match: 6. The CDR3 here is CASSQGEGGSYEQYF. As DNA, the CDR3 is TGTGCCAGCAGCCAAGGAGAAGGGGGCAGCTACGAGCAGTACTTC.

This chain uses TRBV24-1 with TRBJ2-3; D not certain. There are 16 residues in the CDR3. Trimming shortened V by 2 bases and J by 2 bases, and 13 bases separated the two germline ends. Germline values: CDR1 KGHDR, CDR2 SFDVKD. The CDR3: CATSDSEPINTDTQYF. CDR3 in DNA: TGTGCCACCAGTGATTCTGAACCGATTAACACAGATACGCAGTATTTT.

The chain links TRBV28 to TRBJ2-3, with D possibly TRBD2 on 7 matching bases. V was shortened by 3 bases and J by 4 bases, with 14 bases between the two germline ends. Germline V gives CDR1 MDHEN, CDR2 SYDVKM. There are 15 residues in the CDR3. CDR3 DNA sequence: TGTGCCAGCAGTTTCGGCCCGGGGGGCCCAGATACGCAGTATTTT. This encodes CASSFGPGGPDTQYF.

This clonotype has only a few counts. J is TRBJ1-5 and V is TRBV7-8, with 10 bases lining up with TRBD1. The CDR3 runs 17 residues. The germline V gene encodes CDR1 SGHVS and CDR2 FQNEAQ. Trimming cost V 2 bases and J 0 bases; bases outside gene matches: 4. The CDR3 DNA is TGTGCCAGCAGCTTAAGGGACAGGGGTTATAGCAATCAGCCCCAGCATTTT. Its translation is CASSLRDRGYSNQPQHF.

The rearrangement uses TRBV25-1 and TRBJ2-7; D is undetermined. Germline V gene sequence: CDR1 MGHDK, CDR2 SYGVNS. The CDR3 is made up of 11 amino acids. Trimming left V 7 bases short and J 4 bases short, with 8 bases between. DNA for the CDR3: TGTGCCAGCACCGACCTATACGAGCAGTACTTC. Its protein is CASTDLYEQYF.

This clonotype was recorded a few times. This chain links TRBV12-3 or TRBV12-4 with TRBJ1-1; D is perhaps TRBD1 (6 bases). V was cut by 3 bases and J by 1 base, with 12 bases left in between. The CDR3 is 15 residues long. CDR3 sequence reads: CASSLSGGRNTEAFF. CDR3 bases: TGTGCCAGCAGTTTGTCGGGGGGCAGGAACACTGAAGCTTTCTTT.

This clonotype came up many times. The chain combines TRBV20-1 with TRBJ2-1; no definite D call. This CDR3 region has 11 residues. V was trimmed by 3 bases and J by 8 bases, leaving 8 bases between them. Germline CDR1 and CDR2: DFQATT and SNEGSKA (reference sequence). The CDR3 region has the DNA TGCAGTGCTAGCCCACGGGATGAGCAGTTCTTC. It specifies CSASPRDEQFF.

The V call is TRBV21-1, the J call TRBJ2-3; the table assigns TRBD1, which was not confirmed against the DNA. TRBV21-1 is an annotated pseudogene. The CDR3 sequence is 16 residues long. In DNA form, the CDR3 reads TGTGCCAGCAGCGCCCAGCTCCCGGGAAACACAGATACGCAGTATTTT. Translation: CASSAQLPGNTDTQYF.

In its sample, this clonotype was seen a few times. The chain uses TRBV7-6 and TRBJ2-1; 7 nucleotides line up with TRBD1. Trimming removed 6 bases from V and 0 bases from J; junction bases left unmatched: 8. CDR3 length equals 16 residues. Germline V CDR1 and CDR2: SGHVS, FNYEAQ. As DNA, the CDR3 is TGTGCCAGCAGAGGAAGGGGGCCGAGCTCCTACAATGAGCAGTTCTTC. It yields the protein CASRGRGPSSYNEQFF.

In its sample, this clonotype was seen once. The chain links TRBV5-6 to TRBJ2-6; 10 positions agree with TRBD1. The V gene's germline CDR1 is SGHDT and CDR2 YYEEEE. With V trimmed by 0 bases and J by 2 bases, 2 bases remained unmatched. The CDR3 runs to 17 residues. CDR3 bases: TGTGCCAGCAGCTTGGAGACAGGGGGCCCTGGGGCCAACGTCCTGACTTTC. Protein product: CASSLETGGPGANVLTF.

The chain links TRBV3-1 to TRBJ2-7; possibly TRBD1 for D (5 bases). Germline CDR1 reads LGHDT; CDR2 reads YNNKEL (reference sequence). The CDR3 contains 14 residues. With 0 bases removed from V and 4 bases from J, the gap between germline ends came to 10 bases. The CDR3 nucleotides are TGTGCCAGCAGCCAAGATTTGGCAGGGTACGAGCAGTACTTC. Translated: CASSQDLAGYEQYF.

V is TRBV20-1 and J is TRBJ2-7, with TRBD2 matching over 9 bases. The CDR3 is made up of 13 amino acids. Germline loops: CDR1 DFQATT, CDR2 SNEGSKA (reference sequence). V shed 4 bases, J shed 4 bases, and the junction held 5 bases outside the gene matches. The CDR3 region is CSAMVAGVYEQYF. Written as DNA, the CDR3 is TGCAGTGCTATGGTAGCGGGAGTGTACGAGCAGTACTTC.

The rearrangement joins TRBV5-6 to TRBJ2-5; 10 bases map to TRBD1. After removal of 0 bases from V and 1 base from J, the junction contained 15 bases not matched to a gene. CDR1 SGHDT and CDR2 YYEEEE come from the germline V gene. The CDR3 has 20 amino acids. DNA for the CDR3: TGTGCCAGCAGCTTGGGGGGGGGACAGGGGCACCAATCTCTCCAAGAGACCCAGTACTTC. Translation gives CASSLGGGQGHQSLQETQYF.

This rearrangement joins TRBV4-2 to TRBJ2-7; TRBD2 is a possible D gene (5 bases). The V end lost 4 bases, the J end lost 3 bases, and 13 bases lay between the germline ends. The length of the CDR3 is 14 residues. Germline values: CDR1 LGHNA, CDR2 YNFKEQ. CDR3 nucleotide sequence: TGTGCCAGCAGCCCCGGGATCCTCTGCTACGAGCAGTACTTC. Encoded protein: CASSPGILCYEQYF.

The chain is built from TRBV2 and TRBJ2-1; no definite D call. The CDR3 runs to 14 residues. The germline V and J ends were trimmed by 5 bases and 2 bases, with 10 bases remaining between them. Germline V gene sequence: CDR1 SNHLY, CDR2 FYNNEI. The CDR3 here is CASSLEIPYNEQFF. In nucleotides, the CDR3 is TGTGCCAGCAGTCTAGAAATCCCCTACAATGAGCAGTTCTTC. The full variable domain, in which reference TRBV2 and TRBJ2-1 provide the parts outside the CDR3, is EPEVTQTPSHQVTQMGQEVILRCVPISNHLYFYWYRQILGQKVEFLVSFYNNEISEKSEIFDDQFSVERPDGSNFTLKIRSTKLEDSAMYFCASSLEIPYNEQFFGPGTRLTVL.

This clonotype appeared a few times. The chain carries TRBV20-1 and TRBJ2-1; 9 bases are shared with TRBD2. Per the germline V gene, CDR1 is DFQATT and CDR2 is SNEGSKA (reference sequence). The CDR3 covers 15 residues. Germline trimming cut 8 bases from V and 9 bases from J; bases unmatched to any gene: 17. This CDR3 reads CSPSGAGGTSGEQFF. The CDR3 DNA reads as TGCAGTCCCTCGGGGGCGGGGGGGACATCTGGTGAGCAGTTCTTC.

This clonotype came up a few times. The genes are TRBV7-3 and TRBJ2-7, with a weak D call TRBD1 (6 bases). The length of the CDR3 is 15 residues. Trimming removed 1 base from V and 3 bases from J, with 13 bases in between. Germline lookup yields CDR1 SGHTA and CDR2 FQGTGA. The CDR3 DNA follows: TGTGCCAGCAGCTTAATTGGTGGGGGACACTACGAGCAGTACTTC. Protein product: CASSLIGGGHYEQYF.

The rearrangement links TRBV7-9 to TRBJ2-3; D unclear. Deletions cut 0 bases from V and 3 bases from J, with 13 bases between. Germline V lookup: CDR1 SEHNR, CDR2 FQNEAQ (reference sequence). The CDR3 sequence is 16 residues long. The CDR3 loop is CASSLAAGLGTDTQYF. In DNA, the CDR3 is TGTGCCAGCAGCTTAGCAGCAGGCCTAGGGACAGATACGCAGTATTTT.

This rearrangement joins TRBV24-1 to TRBJ2-3; D remains unclear. The V end was cut by 7 bases, the J end by 5 bases, with 9 bases between. Germline CDR1 KGHDR, CDR2 SFDVKD. The CDR3 sequence is 12 residues long. The CDR3 region is CATSQVGDTQYF. The CDR3 bases are TGTGCCACCAGCCAGGTAGGAGATACGCAGTATTTT.

This clonotype was found a few times. The gene calls are TRBV12-3 or TRBV12-4 and TRBJ2-7, with 8 nucleotides matching TRBD1. The trim removed 5 bases at V and 5 bases at J, leaving 14 bases unmatched. The length of the CDR3 is 16 residues. The CDR3 DNA follows: TGTGCCAGCAGTCCCGGACAGGGCGGTGCAGTGGACGAGCAGTACTTC. Protein sequence: CASSPGQGGAVDEQYF.